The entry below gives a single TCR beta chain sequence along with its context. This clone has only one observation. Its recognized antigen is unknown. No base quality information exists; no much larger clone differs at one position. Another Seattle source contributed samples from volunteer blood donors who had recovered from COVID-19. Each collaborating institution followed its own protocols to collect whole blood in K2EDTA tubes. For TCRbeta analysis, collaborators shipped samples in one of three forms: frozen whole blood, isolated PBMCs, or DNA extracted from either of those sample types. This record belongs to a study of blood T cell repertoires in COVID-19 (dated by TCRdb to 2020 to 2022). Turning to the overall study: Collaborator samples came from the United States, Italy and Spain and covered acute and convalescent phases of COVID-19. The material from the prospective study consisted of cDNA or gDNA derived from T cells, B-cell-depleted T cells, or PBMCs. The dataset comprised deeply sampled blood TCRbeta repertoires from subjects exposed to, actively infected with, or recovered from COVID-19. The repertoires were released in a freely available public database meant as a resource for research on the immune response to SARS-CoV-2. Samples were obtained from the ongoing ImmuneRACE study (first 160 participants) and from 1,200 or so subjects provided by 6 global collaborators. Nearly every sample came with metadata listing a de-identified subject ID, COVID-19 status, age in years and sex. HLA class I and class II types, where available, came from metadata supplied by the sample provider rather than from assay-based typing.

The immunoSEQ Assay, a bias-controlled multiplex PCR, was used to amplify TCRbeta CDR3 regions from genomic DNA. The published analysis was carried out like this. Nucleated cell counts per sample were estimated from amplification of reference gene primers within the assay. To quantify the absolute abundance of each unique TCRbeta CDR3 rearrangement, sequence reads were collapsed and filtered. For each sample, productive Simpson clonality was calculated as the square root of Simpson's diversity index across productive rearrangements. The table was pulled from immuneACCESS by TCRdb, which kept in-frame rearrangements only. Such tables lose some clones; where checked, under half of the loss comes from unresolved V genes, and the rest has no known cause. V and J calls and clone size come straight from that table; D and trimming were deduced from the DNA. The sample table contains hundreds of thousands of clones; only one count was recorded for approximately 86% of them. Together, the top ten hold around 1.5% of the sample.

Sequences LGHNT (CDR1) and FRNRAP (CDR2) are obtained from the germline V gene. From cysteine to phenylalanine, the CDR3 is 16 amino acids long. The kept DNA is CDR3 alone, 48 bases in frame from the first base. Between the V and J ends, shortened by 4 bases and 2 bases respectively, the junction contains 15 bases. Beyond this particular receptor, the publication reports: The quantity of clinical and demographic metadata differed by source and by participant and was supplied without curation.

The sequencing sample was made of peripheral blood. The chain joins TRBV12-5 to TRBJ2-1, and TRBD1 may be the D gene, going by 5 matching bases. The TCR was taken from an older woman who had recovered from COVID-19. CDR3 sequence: CASGSLDSITYNEQFF. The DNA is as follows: TGTGCTAGTGGTTCCCTAGACAGCATTACCTACAATGAGCAGTTCTTC.